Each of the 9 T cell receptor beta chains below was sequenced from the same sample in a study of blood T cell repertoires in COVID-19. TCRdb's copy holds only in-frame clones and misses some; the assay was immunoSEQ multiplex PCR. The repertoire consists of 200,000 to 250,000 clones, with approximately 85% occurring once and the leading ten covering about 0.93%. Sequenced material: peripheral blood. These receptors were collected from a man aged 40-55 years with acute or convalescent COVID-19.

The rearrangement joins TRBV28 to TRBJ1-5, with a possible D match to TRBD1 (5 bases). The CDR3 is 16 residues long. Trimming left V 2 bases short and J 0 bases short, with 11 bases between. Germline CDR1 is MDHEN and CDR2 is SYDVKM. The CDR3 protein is CASSLQGRYSNQPQHF. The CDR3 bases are TGTGCCAGCAGTTTACAGGGCCGGTATAGCAATCAGCCCCAGCATTTT.

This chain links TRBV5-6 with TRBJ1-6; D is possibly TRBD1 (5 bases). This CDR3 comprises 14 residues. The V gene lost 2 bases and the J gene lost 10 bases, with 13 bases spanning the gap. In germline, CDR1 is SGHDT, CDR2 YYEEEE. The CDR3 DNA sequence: TGTGCCAGCAGCTTAGGCAGGGAAGGCTCACCCCTCCACTTT. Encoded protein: CASSLGREGSPLHF.

CDR3 amino acids: CAIKVRDRGTEAFF. CDR3 sequence (DNA): TGTGCCATTAAGGTCCGGGACAGGGGGACTGAAGCTTTCTTT. The V and J genes are TRBV10-3 and TRBJ1-1; 11 bases line up with TRBD1. The V and J ends lost 9 bases and 5 bases, in that order; junction bases with no gene match: 8. This CDR3 is 14 amino acids long. Germline V gene data show CDR1 as ENHRY and CDR2 as SYGVKD.

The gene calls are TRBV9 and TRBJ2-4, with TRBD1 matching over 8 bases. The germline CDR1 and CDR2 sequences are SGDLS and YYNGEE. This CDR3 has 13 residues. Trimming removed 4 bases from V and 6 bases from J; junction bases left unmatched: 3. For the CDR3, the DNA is TGTGCCAGCAGCCCTACAGGGGGAAACATTCAGTACTTC. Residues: CASSPTGGNIQYF.

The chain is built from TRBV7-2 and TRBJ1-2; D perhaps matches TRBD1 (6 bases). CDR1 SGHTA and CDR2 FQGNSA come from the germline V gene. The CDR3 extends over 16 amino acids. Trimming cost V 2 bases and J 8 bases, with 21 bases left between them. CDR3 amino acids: CASSLQGQLPLGGYTF. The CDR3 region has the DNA TGTGCCAGCAGCTTACAAGGACAGCTTCCCCTCGGCGGCTACACCTTC.

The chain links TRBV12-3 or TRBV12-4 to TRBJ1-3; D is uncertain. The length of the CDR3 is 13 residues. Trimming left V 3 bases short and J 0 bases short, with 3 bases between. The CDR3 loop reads CASSFLSGNTIYF. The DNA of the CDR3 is TGTGCCAGCAGTTTCCTCTCTGGAAACACCATATATTTT.

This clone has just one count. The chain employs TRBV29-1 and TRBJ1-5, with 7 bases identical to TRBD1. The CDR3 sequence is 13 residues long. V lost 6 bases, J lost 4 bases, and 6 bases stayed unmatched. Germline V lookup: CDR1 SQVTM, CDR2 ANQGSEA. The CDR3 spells CSVKTGTNQPQHF. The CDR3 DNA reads TGCAGCGTAAAGACAGGGACAAATCAGCCCCAGCATTTT. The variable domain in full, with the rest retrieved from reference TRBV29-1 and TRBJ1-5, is SAVISQKPSRDICQRGTSLTIQCQVDSQVTMMFWYRQQPGQSLTLIATANQGSEATYESGFVIDKFPISRPNLTFSTLTVSNMSPEDSSIYLCSVKTGTNQPQHFGDGTRLSIL.

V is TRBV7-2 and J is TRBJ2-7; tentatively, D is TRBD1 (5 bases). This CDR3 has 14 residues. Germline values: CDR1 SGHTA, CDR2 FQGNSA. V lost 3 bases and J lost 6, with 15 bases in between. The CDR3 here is CASSFQGASFEQYF. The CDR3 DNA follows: TGTGCCAGCAGCTTCCAGGGTGCTTCTTTCGAGCAGTACTTC.

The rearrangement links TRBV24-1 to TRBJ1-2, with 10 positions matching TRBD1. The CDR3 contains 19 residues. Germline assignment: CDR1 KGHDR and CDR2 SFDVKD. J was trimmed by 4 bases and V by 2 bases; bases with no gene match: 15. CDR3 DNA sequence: TGTGCCACCAGTGATTCAGCGAGACCGGGACAGGGGTGGTCCTATGGCTACACCTTC. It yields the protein CATSDSARPGQGWSYGYTF.